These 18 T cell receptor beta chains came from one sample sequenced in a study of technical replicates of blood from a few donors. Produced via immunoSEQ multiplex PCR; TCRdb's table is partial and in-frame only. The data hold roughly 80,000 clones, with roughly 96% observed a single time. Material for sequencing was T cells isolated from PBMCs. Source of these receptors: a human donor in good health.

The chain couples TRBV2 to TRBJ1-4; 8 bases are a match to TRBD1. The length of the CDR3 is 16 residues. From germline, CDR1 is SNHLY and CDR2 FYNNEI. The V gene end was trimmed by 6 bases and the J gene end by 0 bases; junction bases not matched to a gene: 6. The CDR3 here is CASRRDRPATNEKLFF. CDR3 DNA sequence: TGTGCCAGCAGAAGGGACAGGCCTGCAACTAATGAAAAACTGTTTTTT.

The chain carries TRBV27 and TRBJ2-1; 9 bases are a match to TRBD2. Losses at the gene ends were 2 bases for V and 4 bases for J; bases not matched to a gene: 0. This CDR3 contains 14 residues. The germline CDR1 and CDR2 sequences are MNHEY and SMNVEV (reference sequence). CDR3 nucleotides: TGTGCCAGCAGTTTAGCGGGAGGGTACAATGAGCAGTTCTTC. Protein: CASSLAGGYNEQFF.

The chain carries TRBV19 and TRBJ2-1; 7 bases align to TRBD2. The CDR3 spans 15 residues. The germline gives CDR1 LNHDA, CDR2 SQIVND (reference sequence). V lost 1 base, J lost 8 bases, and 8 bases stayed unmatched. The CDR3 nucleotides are TGTGCCAGTAGTATAGGTGCGGGAGAGCTCTATGAGCAGTTCTTC. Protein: CASSIGAGELYEQFF.

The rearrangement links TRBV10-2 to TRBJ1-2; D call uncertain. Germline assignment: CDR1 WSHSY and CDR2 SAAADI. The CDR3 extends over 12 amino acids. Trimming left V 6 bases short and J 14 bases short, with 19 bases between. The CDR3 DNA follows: TGCGCCAGCAGCTTGGGCCTTAACGGAGGAACCTTC. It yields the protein CASSLGLNGGTF.

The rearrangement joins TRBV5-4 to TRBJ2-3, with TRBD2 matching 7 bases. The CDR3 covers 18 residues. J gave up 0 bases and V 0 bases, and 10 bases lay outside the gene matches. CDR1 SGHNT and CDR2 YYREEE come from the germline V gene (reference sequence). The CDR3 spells CASSLGSRLADSTDTQYF. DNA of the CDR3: TGTGCCAGCAGCTTGGGAAGTCGGCTAGCGGATAGCACAGATACGCAGTATTTT.

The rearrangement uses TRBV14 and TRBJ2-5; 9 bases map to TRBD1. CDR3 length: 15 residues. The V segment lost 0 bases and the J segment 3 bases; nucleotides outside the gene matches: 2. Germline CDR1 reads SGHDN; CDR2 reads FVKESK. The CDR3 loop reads CASSQERQGEETQYF. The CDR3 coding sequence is TGTGCCAGCAGCCAAGAACGACAGGGGGAAGAGACCCAGTACTTC.

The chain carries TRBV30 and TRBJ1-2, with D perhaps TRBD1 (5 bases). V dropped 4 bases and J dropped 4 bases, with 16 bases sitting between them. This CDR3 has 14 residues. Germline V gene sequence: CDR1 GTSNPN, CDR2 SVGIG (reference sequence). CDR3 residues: CAWNIKLQGYGYTF. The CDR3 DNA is TGTGCCTGGAATATTAAGTTGCAGGGCTATGGCTACACCTTC.

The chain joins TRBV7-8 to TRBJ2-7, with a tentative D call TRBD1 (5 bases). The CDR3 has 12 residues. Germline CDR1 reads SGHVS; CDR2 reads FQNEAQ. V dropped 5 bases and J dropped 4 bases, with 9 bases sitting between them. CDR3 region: CASSLRVYEQYF. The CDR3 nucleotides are TGTGCCAGCAGCCTCAGGGTTTACGAGCAGTACTTC.

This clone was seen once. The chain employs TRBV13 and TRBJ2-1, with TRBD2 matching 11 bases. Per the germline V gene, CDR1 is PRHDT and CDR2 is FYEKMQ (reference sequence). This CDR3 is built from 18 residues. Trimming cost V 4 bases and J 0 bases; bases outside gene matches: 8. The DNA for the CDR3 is TGTGCCAGCAGCTCCCGGGGACTAGCGGCTAGCTCCTACAATGAGCAGTTCTTC. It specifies CASSSRGLAASSYNEQFF.

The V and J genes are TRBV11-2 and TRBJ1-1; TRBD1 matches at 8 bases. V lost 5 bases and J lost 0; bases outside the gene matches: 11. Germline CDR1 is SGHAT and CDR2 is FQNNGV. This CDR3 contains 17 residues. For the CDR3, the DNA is TGTGCCAGCAGCCTAGTGAGGGACAGGCGTATGAACACTGAAGCTTTCTTT. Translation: CASSLVRDRRMNTEAFF.

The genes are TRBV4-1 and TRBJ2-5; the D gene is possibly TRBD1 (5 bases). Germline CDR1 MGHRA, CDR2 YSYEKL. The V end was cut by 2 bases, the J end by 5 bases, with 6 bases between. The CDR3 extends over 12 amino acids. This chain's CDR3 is CASSQSGETQYF. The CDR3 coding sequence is TGCGCCAGCAGCCAATCAGGGGAGACCCAGTACTTC.

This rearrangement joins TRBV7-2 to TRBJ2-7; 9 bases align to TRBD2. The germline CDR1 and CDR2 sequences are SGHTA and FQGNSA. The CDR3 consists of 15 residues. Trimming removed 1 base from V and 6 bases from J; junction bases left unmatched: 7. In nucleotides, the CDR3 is TGTGCCAGCAGCTTAGTTCGCCTAGCGGGATTCGAGCAGTACTTC. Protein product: CASSLVRLAGFEQYF.

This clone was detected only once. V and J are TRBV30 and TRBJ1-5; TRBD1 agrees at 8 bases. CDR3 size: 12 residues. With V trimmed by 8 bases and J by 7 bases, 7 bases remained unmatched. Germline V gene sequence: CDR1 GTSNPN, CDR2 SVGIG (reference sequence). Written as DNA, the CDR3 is TGTGCCGCGGACAGGGCTAGGCAGCCCCAGCATTTT. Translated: CAADRARQPQHF.

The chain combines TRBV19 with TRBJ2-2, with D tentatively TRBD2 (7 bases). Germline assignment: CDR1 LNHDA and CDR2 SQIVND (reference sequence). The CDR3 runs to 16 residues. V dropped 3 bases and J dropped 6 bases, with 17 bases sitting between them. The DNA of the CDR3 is TGTGCCAGTAGTATCCGGGTTGGGGGGGGGCCCGGGGAGCTGTTTTTT. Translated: CASSIRVGGGPGELFF.

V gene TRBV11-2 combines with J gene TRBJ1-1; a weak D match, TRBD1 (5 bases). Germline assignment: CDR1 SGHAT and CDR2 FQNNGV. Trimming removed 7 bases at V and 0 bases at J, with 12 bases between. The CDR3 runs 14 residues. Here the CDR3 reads CASIYRTLNTEAFF. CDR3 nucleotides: TGTGCCAGCATCTACAGGACCCTGAACACTGAAGCTTTCTTT.

The CDR3 bases are TGTGCCAGCAGCCCCCATTTAGGACAGCCATACGAGCAGTACTTC. Its protein is CASSPHLGQPYEQYF. The chain couples TRBV9 to TRBJ2-7; possible D gene TRBD1, 6 bases. Trimming took off 4 bases at V and 4 bases at J, with 18 bases between the two ends. This CDR3 region has 15 residues. CDR1 is SGDLS and CDR2 is YYNGEE in the germline V gene.

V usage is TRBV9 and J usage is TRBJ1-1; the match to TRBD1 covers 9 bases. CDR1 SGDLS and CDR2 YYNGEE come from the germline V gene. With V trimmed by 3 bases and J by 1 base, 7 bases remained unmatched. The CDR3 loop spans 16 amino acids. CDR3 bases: TGTGCCAGCAGCGCCCATACAGGGGGCGGGAACACTGAAGCTTTCTTT. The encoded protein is CASSAHTGGGNTEAFF.

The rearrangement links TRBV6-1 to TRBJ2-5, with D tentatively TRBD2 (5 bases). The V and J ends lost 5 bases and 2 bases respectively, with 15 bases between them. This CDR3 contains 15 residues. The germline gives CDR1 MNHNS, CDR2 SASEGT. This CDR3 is CASSLAGVVQETQYF. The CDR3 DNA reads TGTGCCAGCAGTCTGGCCGGGGTAGTGCAAGAGACCCAGTACTTC.